This passage covers 19 T cell receptor beta chains from one sample sequenced in a study of cytomegalovirus exposure and HLA in healthy donors. The PCR ran on 60 Vbeta and 13 Jbeta primers. Some clones are missing from TCRdb's copy, which holds only in-frame ones; the method was immunoSEQ multiplex PCR. The sample includes roughly 100,000 clones, around 84% of them seen just once. Sequences were obtained from PBMCs. Receptors originate from a woman in her thirties or forties in good health and CMV-seronegative.

The V call is TRBV5-1, the J call TRBJ2-1, with D maybe TRBD1 (5 bases). Per the germline V gene, CDR1 is SGHRS and CDR2 is YFSETQ. The V end lost 4 bases, the J end lost 2 bases, and 13 bases lay between the germline ends. This CDR3 has 15 residues. The CDR3 protein is CASSPPTVAYNEQFF. The DNA for the CDR3 is TGCGCCAGCAGCCCGCCGACAGTAGCCTACAATGAGCAGTTCTTC.

This chain connects TRBV5-1 to TRBJ2-5; 7 positions match TRBD2. CDR1 and CDR2 (germline): SGHRS, YFSETQ. The J segment lost 8 bases and the V segment lost 4 bases, leaving 5 bases of the junction unmatched. The CDR3 runs to 12 residues. Written as DNA, the CDR3 is TGCGCCAGCAGCGGCAGGGAGGGAACCCAGTACTTC. Amino acid sequence: CASSGREGTQYF.

The chain employs TRBV6-6 and TRBJ2-3; no reliable D call. The germline V gene encodes CDR1 MNHNY and CDR2 SVGAGI (reference sequence). V was trimmed by 5 bases and J by 5 bases, leaving 14 bases between them. The length of the CDR3 is 14 residues. CDR3 bases: TGTGCCAGCAGTCCTCCCGTTCTCGGAGATACGCAGTATTTT. Its protein is CASSPPVLGDTQYF.

The chain employs TRBV6-5 and TRBJ2-1, with D possibly matching TRBD2 (5 bases). The length of the CDR3 is 15 residues. V lost 5 bases and J lost 0, with 11 bases in between. CDR1 is MNHEY and CDR2 is SVGAGI in the germline V gene. CDR3 coding DNA: TGTGCCAGCAGTCTGAGCGGCTCCTCCTACAATGAGCAGTTCTTC. Protein sequence: CASSLSGSSYNEQFF.

The genes are TRBV30 and TRBJ2-7, with D perhaps matching TRBD2 (6 bases). The CDR3 is made up of 13 amino acids. Deletions cut 0 bases from V and 3 bases from J, with 9 bases between. Germline V CDR1 and CDR2: GTSNPN, SVGIG (reference sequence). CDR3 DNA sequence: TGTGCCTGGAGTGTGGGGGGAGGCTACGAGCAGTACTTC. Residues: CAWSVGGGYEQYF.

The rearrangement uses TRBV9 and TRBJ2-2, with unresolved D. CDR3 length: 14 amino acids. Deletions cut 0 bases from V and 1 base from J, with 4 bases between. CDR1 and CDR2 from the germline V gene are SGDLS and YYNGEE. The CDR3 coding sequence is TGTGCCAGCAGCGTAGCTCGGAACACCGGGGAGCTGTTTTTT. Amino acids: CASSVARNTGELFF.

This clone was observed once. This chain links TRBV28 with TRBJ1-5; D is ambiguous. The CDR3 contains 15 residues. The ends were cut back, 5 bases at V and 0 bases at J, with 11 bases in the middle. Germline V gene data show CDR1 as MDHEN and CDR2 as SYDVKM. Written as DNA, the CDR3 is TGTGCCAGCAGTCAGGTTCACAGTAGCAATCAGCCCCAGCATTTT. It yields the protein CASSQVHSSNQPQHF.

This clone was recorded only once. A read error may produce the germline difference seen at one junction end. The chain links TRBV28 to TRBJ2-5; 12 bases line up with TRBD2. This CDR3 is 15 amino acids long. Per the germline V gene, CDR1 is MDHEN and CDR2 is SYDVKM. Here the CDR3 reads CVSSLRLAGVKTQYF. The CDR3 DNA follows: TGTGTCAGCAGTCTGCGACTAGCGGGAGTGAAGACCCAGTACTTC.

This chain connects TRBV28 to TRBJ2-7; D might be TRBD1 (6 bases). Germline-derived CDR1 and CDR2 are MDHEN and SYDVKM. V was shortened by 1 base and J by 2 bases, with 18 bases between the two germline ends. This CDR3 has 17 residues. This CDR3 reads CASSLYGSADSPYEQYF. CDR3 sequence (DNA): TGTGCCAGCAGTTTATATGGGTCCGCGGACAGTCCCTACGAGCAGTACTTC.

The rearrangement uses TRBV11-3 and TRBJ2-1; TRBD2 agrees at 11 bases. This CDR3 spans 19 amino acids. The germline gives CDR1 SGHNT, CDR2 YENEEA. V trimming: 0 bases; J trimming: 6 bases; junction bases outside the gene matches: 13. DNA of the CDR3: TGTGCCAGCAGCTTAGATGGCGTTAGCGGGAGGGCCGGTCGCAATGAGCAGTTCTTC. This codes for CASSLDGVSGRAGRNEQFF.

Of note for this clone: A junction boundary mismatches the germline segment, possibly from a read error. The chain recombines TRBV7-7 with TRBJ2-5; TRBD2 might be the D (5 bases). This CDR3 comprises 13 residues. Germline CDR1 reads SSHAT; CDR2 reads FNYEAQ (reference sequence). For the CDR3, the DNA is TGTGCTAGCAGTTCAGGACTGGGGGAGACCCAGTACTTC. Protein: CASSSGLGETQYF.

This chain uses TRBV4-2 with TRBJ2-4; 10 nucleotides line up with TRBD2. This CDR3 comprises 18 residues. Germline CDR1 is LGHNA and CDR2 is YNFKEQ. V gave up 0 bases and J gave up 2 bases; unmatched junction bases: 7. The CDR3 DNA reads TGTGCCAGCAGCCAAGATGGGCTAGCGGGAGTGTCCAAAAACATTCAGTACTTC. This gives the protein CASSQDGLAGVSKNIQYF.

This chain joins TRBV19 and TRBJ2-1; D ambiguous. Germline CDR1 is LNHDA and CDR2 is SQIVND (reference sequence). Deletions cut 1 base from V and 6 bases from J, with 4 bases between. CDR3 length: 12 residues. In nucleotides, the CDR3 is TGTGCCAGTAGTATAGCAGGCAATGAGCAGTTCTTC. Residues: CASSIAGNEQFF.

This clone was seen more than once but under ten times. The chain couples TRBV4-1 to TRBJ1-5; TRBD1 is a possible D gene (5 bases). The V gene's germline CDR1 is MGHRA and CDR2 YSYEKL. There are 15 residues in the CDR3. V gave up 2 bases and J gave up 0 bases, with 8 bases separating them. The CDR3 coding sequence is TGCGCCAGCAGCCAACAGGGAAGTAGCAATCAGCCCCAGCATTTT. Amino acids: CASSQQGSSNQPQHF.

This chain joins TRBV4-1 and TRBJ2-7, with 7 bases identical to TRBD2. CDR1 is MGHRA and CDR2 is YSYEKL in the germline V gene. The trim removed 1 base at V and 0 bases at J, leaving 6 bases unmatched. The CDR3 is 16 amino acids. CDR3 coding DNA: TGCGCCAGCAGCCAAGGAAAAGCGGGGAACTCCTACGAGCAGTACTTC. The encoded protein is CASSQGKAGNSYEQYF.

The rearrangement uses TRBV28 and TRBJ2-7; 12 bases are shared with TRBD2. The CDR3 runs to 15 residues. The germline V gene has CDR1 MDHEN and CDR2 SYDVKM. Unmatched junction bases numbered 7, after V lost 3 bases and J lost 7 bases. Here the CDR3 reads CASSFSTSGSSEQYF. Written as DNA, the CDR3 is TGTGCCAGCAGTTTTTCGACTAGCGGGAGTAGTGAGCAGTACTTC.

The rearrangement joins TRBV28 to TRBJ1-5; 10 positions agree with TRBD1. Germline lookup yields CDR1 MDHEN and CDR2 SYDVKM. CDR3 length: 14 residues. V lost 5 bases to trimming and J lost 7 bases; unmatched junction nucleotides: 5. This CDR3 reads CASSQTGGGQPQHF. The CDR3 nucleotides read TGTGCCAGCAGTCAGACAGGGGGCGGCCAGCCCCAGCATTTT.

The chain recombines TRBV6-1 with TRBJ2-5; 9 bases are a match to TRBD1. Germline CDR1 is MNHNS and CDR2 is SASEGT. CDR3 length equals 13 residues. V lost 6 bases, J lost 4 bases, and 3 bases stayed unmatched. CDR3 DNA: TGTGCCAGCAGAGACAGGGGGAGAGAGACCCAGTACTTC. This gives the protein CASRDRGRETQYF.

The chain combines TRBV13 with TRBJ2-1; 8 nucleotides match TRBD2. J gave up 5 bases and V 3 bases, and 6 bases lay outside the gene matches. The CDR3 consists of 15 residues. Germline assignment: CDR1 PRHDT and CDR2 FYEKMQ (reference sequence). CDR3 in amino acids: CASSLGSGAHNEQFF. In DNA form, the CDR3 reads TGTGCCAGCAGCTTGGGTAGCGGGGCCCACAATGAGCAGTTCTTC.